The T cell receptor (beta chain) described here comes from a study of blood T cell repertoires in COVID-19. As for the study in general: Material from acute and convalescent COVID-19 was sourced from the United States, Italy and Spain. PBMCs, B-cell-depleted T cells, or T cells were the source of the cDNA or gDNA that made up the material.

Original analysis: Reference gene primer amplification gave estimated nucleated cell counts. The assay was immunoSEQ multiplex PCR, and TCRdb's table has in-frame clones only and misses some. V, J and clone size derive from that table, while D and trimming were established from the DNA sequence. This sample carries 55,000 to 65,000 clones, about 90% of them seen once, and the ten largest clones take around 8.3%. V was shortened by 5 bases and J by 5 bases, with 6 bases between the two germline ends. This CDR3 is 11 amino acids long. Germline-derived CDR1 and CDR2 are MNHEY and SVGEGT. J is TRBJ1-2 and V is TRBV6-2 or TRBV6-3; no clear D. The sequence was obtained from a human donor with active COVID-19. The donor label of this sample is uncertain. Input material: peripheral blood. CDR3 nucleotide sequence: TGTGCCAGCAGTACCCAGTATGGCTACACCTTC. The encoded protein is CASSTQYGYTF.